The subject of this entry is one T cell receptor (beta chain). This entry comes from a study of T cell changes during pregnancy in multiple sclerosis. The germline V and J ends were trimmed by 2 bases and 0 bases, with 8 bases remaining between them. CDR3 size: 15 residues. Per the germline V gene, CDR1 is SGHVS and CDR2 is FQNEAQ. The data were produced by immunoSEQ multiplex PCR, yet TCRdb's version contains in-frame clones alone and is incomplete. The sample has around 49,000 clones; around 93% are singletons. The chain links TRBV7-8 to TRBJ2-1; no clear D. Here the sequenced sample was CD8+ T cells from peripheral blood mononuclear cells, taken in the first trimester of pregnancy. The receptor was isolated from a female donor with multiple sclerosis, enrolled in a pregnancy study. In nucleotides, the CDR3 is TGTGCCAGCAGCTTATACGGGTCCTCCTACAATGAGCAGTTCTTC. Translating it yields CASSLYGSSYNEQFF.